Included here is one T cell receptor beta chain sequence, with context. One base away lies a much larger clone, so this may be a sequencing read error. The entry originates in a study of T cells in Graves' hyperthyroidism and ophthalmopathy. Trimming took 8 bases from V and 2 from J, leaving 16 bases between them. Germline CDR1 reads SQVTM; CDR2 reads ANQGSEA. The CDR3 consists of 13 residues. Regions amplified from RNA transcripts were the TCR beta CDR3 regions. HTBI primers were used for first-round RT-PCR of the TCR CDR3. TCRdb ran MiXCR on the multiplex PCR reads and lists one entry per CDR3 protein. The data show a few hundred thousand distinct CDR3 sequences, 15% to 18% seen once.

This TCR was recovered from a woman aged 18-35 years with Graves' hyperthyroidism. The chain couples TRBV29-1 to TRBJ2-7; D is unclear. Sequenced material: blood. The CDR3 nucleotides read TGCAGCCCCCCAGGCAATGCTGCCTACGAGCAGTACTTC. This sequence encodes CSPPGNAAYEQYF.